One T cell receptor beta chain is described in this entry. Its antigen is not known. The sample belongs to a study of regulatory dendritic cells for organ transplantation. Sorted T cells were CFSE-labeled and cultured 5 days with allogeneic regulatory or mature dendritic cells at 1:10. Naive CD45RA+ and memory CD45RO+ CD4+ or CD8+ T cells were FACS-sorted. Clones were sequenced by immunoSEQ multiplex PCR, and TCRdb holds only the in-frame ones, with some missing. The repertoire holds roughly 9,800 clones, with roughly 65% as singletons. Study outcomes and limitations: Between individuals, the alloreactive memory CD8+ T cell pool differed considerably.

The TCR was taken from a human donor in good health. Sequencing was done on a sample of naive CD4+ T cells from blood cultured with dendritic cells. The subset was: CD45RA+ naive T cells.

The CDR3 reads CASSPGTAQNSPLHF. The CDR3 coding sequence is TGTGCCAGCAGCCCTGGGACAGCTCAGAATTCACCCCTCCACTTT. This chain uses TRBV7-2 with TRBJ1-6, with 7 nucleotides matching TRBD1. Germline CDR1 SGHTA, CDR2 FQGNSA. Trimming cost V 5 bases and J 7 bases; bases outside gene matches: 8. The length of the CDR3 is 15 residues.